This T cell receptor beta chain was identified in a study of blood T cell repertoires in COVID-19. TCRdb keeps only in-frame clones here, not all; method: immunoSEQ multiplex PCR. The sample yields more than 60,000 clones, approximately 86% seen once. The ends were cut back, 5 bases at V and 6 bases at J, with 12 bases in the middle. Looked up from germline, CDR1 is LGHNA and CDR2 is YNFKEQ. The CDR3 consists of 13 residues. The sequenced material came from peripheral blood. This TCR was recovered from a man older than 75 with COVID-19, enrolled during active disease. This chain links TRBV4-2 with TRBJ2-3; weak D call: TRBD1 (6 bases). CDR3 amino acids: CASSVNRADTQYF. For the CDR3, the DNA is TGTGCCAGCAGCGTCAACAGGGCTGATACGCAGTATTTT.